This is a list of T cell receptor beta chains from one sample in a study of CD8 T cells in ankylosing spondylitis. TCRdb fed the 5' RACE reads into MiXCR, producing one record per CDR3 protein. Of roughly 150,000 distinct CDR3 sequences in the sample, about 32% are singletons; the top ten hold around 6.2%. The sequenced sample was synovial fluid, either unsorted or a sorted T cell fraction (not recorded which). These receptors were obtained from a male donor with ankylosing spondylitis. The CDR3 runs from the conserved cysteine through the conserved F or W. The D gene is left open where the match is weak. Some rows have no size entry. The others give once, few or many, or a class for an expanded clone.

D gene	V gene	J gene	clone size	CDR3 DNA	CDR3 protein
NA	TRBV6-1	TRBJ2-5	NA	TGTGCCAGCAGCTGGTCTGGGCGGGAGACCCAGTACTTC	CASSWSGRETQYF
NA	TRBV13	TRBJ2-1	NA	TGTGCCAGCAGTGTGGGGGCGTTTCTCTCCTACAATGAGCAGTTCTTC	CASSVGAFLSYNEQFF
TRBD1	TRBV18	TRBJ1-3	NA	TGTGCCAGCTCACCCCATCCGGGGACAGCTGGAAACACCATATATTTT	CASSPHPGTAGNTIYF
TRBD2	TRBV5-5	TRBJ2-5	NA	TGTGCCAGCAGCTCCCTAGCGACTAGCGGGAAAGAGACCCAGTACTTC	CASSSLATSGKETQYF
NA	TRBV30	TRBJ2-1	NA	TGTGCCTGGGCCCCGGATGTCTGGGGTGGGGATGAGCAGTTCTTC	CAWAPDVWGGDEQFF
NA	TRBV18	TRBJ2-2	NA	TGTGCCAGCTCACGTGGCTCTCTCGTGAACACCGGGGAGCTGTTTTTT	CASSRGSLVNTGELFF
NA	TRBV5-6	TRBJ1-1	NA	TGTGCCAGCAGCCCGGGGCAGGGGCTGAACACTGAAGCTTTCTTT	CASSPGQGLNTEAFF
NA	TRBV9	TRBJ1-4	NA	TGTGCCAGCAGCGTAACCCCAGATGCAACTAATGAAAAACTGTTTTTT	CASSVTPDATNEKLFF
TRBD2	TRBV9	TRBJ2-3	few	TGTGCCGGCAGAAGCGGGCGGGGGGCAAGCACAGATACGCAGTATTTT	CAGRSGRGASTDTQYF
NA	TRBV28	TRBJ1-6	NA	TGTGCCAGCACGGGGCGCTCGAATATAAATTCACCCCTCCACTTT	CASTGRSNINSPLHF
NA	TRBV20-1	TRBJ2-2	NA	TGCAGTGCTAGAGCGGGGGCGCGGGACACCGGGGAGCTGTTTTTT	CSARAGARDTGELFF
NA	TRBV24-1	TRBJ2-5	NA	TGTGCCACCAGTGTTAGCCGAGGGGGGGAGACCCAGTACTTC	CATSVSRGGETQYF
TRBD1	TRBV6-1	TRBJ2-3	few	TGTGCCAGCAGTGAACAGGGGGCAGATACGCAGTATTTT	CASSEQGADTQYF
NA	TRBV27	TRBJ1-5	few	TGTGCCAGCAGTTTTGGAGGGGTTGGGCAGCCCCAGCATTTT	CASSFGGVGQPQHF
NA	TRBV7-9	TRBJ2-7	NA	TGTGCCAGCAGCTTAGAGGGGGGACACCTACGAGGGCAGTACTTC	CASSLEGGHLRGQYF
NA	TRBV6-2/TRBV6-3	TRBJ1-6	NA	TGTGCCAGCAGTTTACAAGATAATTCACCCCTCCACTTT	CASSLQDNSPLHF
NA	TRBV10-1	TRBJ1-2	many	TGCGCCAGCTCGGCCATGGCAGGCTATGGCTACACCTTC	CASSAMAGYGYTF
NA	TRBV18	TRBJ1-3	many	TGTGCCAGCTCACCATTTGGAAACACCATATATTTT	CASSPFGNTIYF
TRBD1	TRBV6-2/TRBV6-3	TRBJ2-2	NA	TGTGCCAGCAGGCCGGGGAACAGGGGTAACACCGGGGAGCTGTTTTTT	CASRPGNRGNTGELFF
NA	TRBV5-1	TRBJ2-7	few	TGCGCCAGCAGCTTGGCCGTCAAGGACTACGAGCAGTACTTC	CASSLAVKDYEQYF
NA	TRBV25-1	TRBJ1-4	NA	TGTGCCAGCATCACATGGGGGGTTTCGGGGAAACTGTTTTTT	CASITWGVSGKLFF
TRBD2	TRBV4-2	TRBJ2-3	NA	TGTGCCAGCAGAAAGCGGACTAGCGGTTCTGACGTAACCTCAGATACGCAGTATTTT	CASRKRTSGSDVTSDTQYF
NA	TRBV5-1	TRBJ1-2	NA	TGCGCCAGCAGCTCTACGCGATCTTCCGGCTACACCTTC	CASSSTRSSGYTF
NA	TRBV5-1	TRBJ2-5	NA	TGCGCCAGCAGCTTGGGAATCGTACTTACAACCAAAGAGACCCAGTACTTC	CASSLGIVLTTKETQYF
TRBD2	TRBV28	TRBJ2-1	NA	TGTGCCAGCAGTTTCCTAGCGGGAGTGGCCTACAATGAGCAGTTCTTC	CASSFLAGVAYNEQFF